Presented here are 22 T cell receptor beta chains from one specimen sequenced in a study of cytomegalovirus exposure and HLA in healthy donors. The PCR made use of 60 Vbeta and 13 Jbeta primers. Measured with immunoSEQ multiplex PCR; TCRdb has only the in-frame clones, and not every one. The sample contains around 130,000 clones, about two thirds of which appear only once. Sequenced sample: PBMCs. Every receptor here comes from a human donor in good health.

This clone was detected only a few times. The chain uses TRBV7-3 and TRBJ2-7, with 8 bases lining up with TRBD1. The CDR3 consists of 15 residues. Trimming cost V 5 bases and J 5 bases; bases outside gene matches: 11. CDR1 SGHTA and CDR2 FQGTGA come from the germline V gene. The CDR3 DNA reads TGTGCCAGCAGCGCCAGACAGGGGAGTATTCACGAGCAGTACTTC. This codes for CASSARQGSIHEQYF.

The chain couples TRBV27 to TRBJ2-5, with 8 bases lining up with TRBD1. Germline V gives CDR1 MNHEY, CDR2 SMNVEV (reference sequence). V was pared by 0 bases and J by 6 bases, with 3 bases of the junction left unmatched. The CDR3 sequence is 14 residues long. As DNA, the CDR3 is TGTGCCAGCAGTTTATCCCAGGGGGCGCAGACCCAGTACTTC. This codes for CASSLSQGAQTQYF.

This chain links TRBV9 with TRBJ2-7, with 10 bases aligning to TRBD2. This CDR3 is 15 amino acids long. Looked up from germline, CDR1 is SGDLS and CDR2 is YYNGEE. V shed 3 bases, J shed 2 bases, and the junction held 5 bases outside the gene matches. The DNA of the CDR3 is TGTGCCAGCAGCGCTTCTAGCGGGAGAGCCTACGAGCAGTACTTC. This translates into CASSASSGRAYEQYF.

V is TRBV30 and J is TRBJ1-2; perhaps TRBD1 as D (6 bases). The CDR3 covers 13 residues. V was cut by 0 bases and J by 8 bases, with 13 bases left in between. Germline values: CDR1 GTSNPN, CDR2 SVGIG (reference sequence). As DNA, the CDR3 is TGTGCCTGGAGTGTACAGGGCGCGCCGGGCTACACCTTC. Translation: CAWSVQGAPGYTF.

Only one count was recorded for this clone. This chain uses TRBV2 with TRBJ2-3, with TRBD2 matching 10 bases. Germline values: CDR1 SNHLY, CDR2 FYNNEI. CDR3 size: 15 residues. The trim removed 8 bases at V and 2 bases at J, leaving 7 bases unmatched. CDR3 sequence reads: CASPRSGGDTDTQYF. Here the CDR3 DNA reads TGTGCCAGCCCCAGAAGCGGGGGGGACACAGATACGCAGTATTTT.

J is TRBJ2-1 and V is TRBV19; 11 positions match TRBD2. The length of the CDR3 is 17 residues. The germline V gene has CDR1 LNHDA and CDR2 SQIVND (reference sequence). With 5 bases clipped from V and 8 bases from J, the junction kept 14 bases outside the gene matches. CDR3 in DNA: TGTGCCAGTAGTCTCGGGACTAGCGGTAGAAGAATCGATGAGCAGTTCTTC. Translated, it gives CASSLGTSGRRIDEQFF.

The genes are TRBV27 and TRBJ1-1, with 7 bases that match TRBD1. The J segment lost 6 bases and the V segment lost 0 bases, leaving 7 bases of the junction unmatched. CDR1 is MNHEY, CDR2 SMNVEV, per germline (reference sequence). This CDR3 region has 15 residues. The CDR3 here is CASSLSQTGFSEAFF. The CDR3 region has the DNA TGTGCCAGCAGTTTATCGCAGACAGGGTTTTCTGAAGCTTTCTTT.

The rearrangement links TRBV6-6 to TRBJ1-6; 7 positions agree with TRBD1. The CDR3 is 15 amino acids. Trimming at V came to 4 bases and at J to 0 bases, leaving 0 bases not matched to a gene. CDR1 and CDR2 (germline): MNHNY, SVGAGI (reference sequence). CDR3 residues: CASSWDSSYNSPLHF. CDR3 DNA sequence: TGTGCCAGCAGTTGGGACAGCTCCTATAATTCACCCCTCCACTTT.

The CDR3 region is CASSWPGQNYGYTF. CDR3 in DNA: TGTGCCAGCAGTTGGCCTGGACAGAACTATGGCTACACCTTC. This rearrangement joins TRBV5-6 to TRBJ1-2; weak D call: TRBD1 (6 bases). Germline CDR1 reads SGHDT; CDR2 reads YYEEEE. The CDR3 has 14 amino acids. V lost 5 bases, J lost 2 bases, and 13 bases lay in between.

Note on this clone: An end of the junction differs from the germline gene, which may be a read error. V gene TRBV7-9 combines with J gene TRBJ2-5, with D perhaps matching TRBD2 (5 bases). The J call may be faulty, since TRBJ2-7 better matches the DNA end. The germline V gene encodes CDR1 SEHNR and CDR2 FQNEAQ (reference sequence). The CDR3 spans 15 residues. DNA for the CDR3: TGTTCCAGCAGCCAACTGAGCGGTAAACCCTACGAGCAGTACTTC. Its translation is CSSSQLSGKPYEQYF.

Only one count was recorded for this clone. Other DNA variants within this sample encode the same CDR3. The rearrangement links TRBV11-2 to TRBJ2-7; tentative D call: TRBD1 (7 bases). Per germline, CDR1 SGHAT and CDR2 FQNNGV. V dropped 3 bases and J dropped 3 bases, with 15 bases sitting between them. The CDR3 consists of 15 residues. CDR3 region: CASSLGAGGLYEQYF. The CDR3, as DNA: TGTGCCAGCAGCTTGGGGGCAGGGGGGCTCTACGAGCAGTACTTC. Full variable domain (outside the CDR3, taken from reference TRBV11-2 and TRBJ2-7): EAGVAQSPRYKIIEKRQSVAFWCNPISGHATLYWYQQILGQGPKLLIQFQNNGVVDDSQLPKDRFSAERLKGVDSTLKIQPAKLEDSAVYLCASSLGAGGLYEQYFGPGTRLTVT.

This rearrangement joins TRBV5-1 to TRBJ1-5; no clear D gene. The CDR3 runs to 14 residues. V was cut by 3 bases and J by 4 bases, with 11 bases left in between. Looked up from germline, CDR1 is SGHRS and CDR2 is YFSETQ. The CDR3 DNA follows: TGCGCCAGCAGCTCGGGCCGGAGGAATCAGCCCCAGCATTTT. Residues: CASSSGRRNQPQHF.

The chain couples TRBV4-2 to TRBJ2-1, with 9 positions matching TRBD2. Germline CDR1 is LGHNA and CDR2 is YNFKEQ. The CDR3 has 14 amino acids. V was pared by 4 bases and J by 6 bases, with 4 bases of the junction left unmatched. The CDR3 loop reads CASSRAGGINEQFF. The CDR3 DNA reads TGTGCCAGCAGCCGAGCGGGAGGTATCAATGAGCAGTTCTTC.

In its sample, this clone was seen many times. This chain links TRBV28 with TRBJ2-7, with TRBD1 matching 7 bases. Trimming took 5 bases from V and 7 from J; bases not matched to a gene: 14. Germline V gene sequence: CDR1 MDHEN, CDR2 SYDVKM. The CDR3 totals 15 residues. The CDR3 reads CASSPIDREGVEQYF. The DNA of the CDR3 is TGTGCCAGCAGTCCAATAGACAGGGAAGGGGTGGAGCAGTACTTC. Full variable domain (missing parts from reference TRBV28 and TRBJ2-7): DVKVTQSSRYLVKRTGEKVFLECVQDMDHENMFWYRQDPGLGLRLIYFSYDVKMKEKGDIPEGYSVSREKKERFSLILESASTNQTSMYLCASSPIDREGVEQYFGPGTRLTVT.

The rearrangement joins TRBV7-3 to TRBJ2-3; 8 bases fit TRBD2. In germline, CDR1 is SGHTA, CDR2 FQGTGA. After removal of 3 bases from V and 1 base from J, the junction contained 9 bases not matched to a gene. The CDR3 extends over 17 amino acids. The DNA for the CDR3 is TGTGCCAGCAGCTTTAGTACCGGCGGGAGGCGCACAGATACGCAGTATTTT. Translation: CASSFSTGGRRTDTQYF.

This clone was observed a few times. This chain joins TRBV4-3 and TRBJ2-5; D unclear. V was cut by 1 base and J by 7 bases, with 10 bases left in between. This CDR3 comprises 13 residues. Germline-derived CDR1 and CDR2 are LGHNA and YSLEER. The CDR3 DNA reads as TGCGCCAGCAGCCAAGGACTGACGGGGACCCAGTACTTC. Translation gives CASSQGLTGTQYF.

The rearrangement joins TRBV19 to TRBJ1-1, with D perhaps TRBD1 (6 bases). The germline V gene encodes CDR1 LNHDA and CDR2 SQIVND (reference sequence). The CDR3 totals 13 residues. The V end lost 5 bases, the J end lost 2 bases, and 9 bases lay between the germline ends. The CDR3 loop is CASSQQGNTEAFF. DNA for the CDR3: TGTGCCAGTAGTCAACAGGGTAACACTGAAGCTTTCTTT.

This sequence joins TRBV15 and TRBJ2-7; maybe TRBD1 (6 bases). Germline V gene sequence: CDR1 LNHNV, CDR2 YYDKDF (reference sequence). V was clipped by 5 bases and J by 2 bases, with 13 bases between them. The CDR3 has 14 residues. The CDR3 coding sequence is TGTGCCACCAGCCCCCGACAGGCGACCTACGAGCAGTACTTC. It encodes CATSPRQATYEQYF.

The chain combines TRBV6-1 with TRBJ2-7; D call uncertain. Germline values: CDR1 MNHNS, CDR2 SASEGT. Between the trimmed V and J ends, which lost 1 base and 0 bases, there was a span of 10 bases. There are 15 residues in the CDR3. The CDR3 is CASSEVAMRSYEQYF. The CDR3 bases are TGTGCCAGCAGTGAAGTTGCCATGCGCTCCTACGAGCAGTACTTC.

With respect to this clone: The identical CDR3 is also encoded by other nucleotide sequences in the sample. The rearrangement links TRBV27 to TRBJ2-7, with D perhaps TRBD1 (5 bases). This CDR3 is 15 amino acids long. Trimming shortened V by 4 bases and J by 6 bases, and 19 bases separated the two germline ends. CDR1 and CDR2 (germline): MNHEY, SMNVEV (reference sequence). The CDR3 protein is CASSSPKGVGGEQYF. For the CDR3, the DNA is TGTGCCAGCAGTTCCCCTAAAGGGGTCGGCGGCGAGCAGTACTTC.

CDR3 sequence: CASSLDGGPSGANVLTF. As DNA, the CDR3 is TGCGCCAGCAGCTTGGACGGAGGGCCGTCCGGGGCCAACGTCCTGACTTTC. The chain recombines TRBV5-1 with TRBJ2-6, with D tentatively TRBD2 (6 bases). The CDR3 has 17 amino acids. Germline V lookup: CDR1 SGHRS, CDR2 YFSETQ. With 0 bases removed from V and 4 bases from J, the gap between germline ends came to 14 bases.

Of note for this clone: Other DNA sequences in the sample encode the same CDR3. V is TRBV2 and J is TRBJ1-2; D is undetermined. This CDR3 is 13 amino acids long. The V gene's germline CDR1 is SNHLY and CDR2 FYNNEI. Trimming removed 6 bases from V and 2 bases from J, with 10 bases in between. The CDR3: CASRVGGNYGYTF. The CDR3 DNA reads as TGTGCCAGCAGGGTCGGCGGGAACTATGGCTACACCTTC.